A few counts support the clone carrying this T cell receptor beta chain. Its antigen remains unidentified. There are 12 residues in the CDR3. Trimming removed 6 bases from V and 7 bases from J, with 10 bases in between. The data derive from a study of T cell repertoires in cytomegalovirus infection. TCRdb used MiXCR to reprocess the reads, holding one entry per CDR3 protein. The data show about 900,000 distinct CDR3 sequences, approximately 31% seen once. The study, taken as a whole, reports: CMV-specific HLA-C-restricted TCR beta clonotypes dominated the ex vivo response.

Sequencing was performed on cultured CD8+ T cells from PBMCs, taken from culture after CMV antigen stimulation. The source of this sequence is a human donor in good health (CMV status not recorded). Some clones in this sample may be carry-over from other donors' samples. V is TRBV12-3 or TRBV12-4 and J is TRBJ2-1; D is ambiguous. CDR3 sequence: CASSPTTNEQFF. In DNA, the CDR3 is TGTGCCAGCAGCCCCACTACTAATGAGCAGTTCTTC.